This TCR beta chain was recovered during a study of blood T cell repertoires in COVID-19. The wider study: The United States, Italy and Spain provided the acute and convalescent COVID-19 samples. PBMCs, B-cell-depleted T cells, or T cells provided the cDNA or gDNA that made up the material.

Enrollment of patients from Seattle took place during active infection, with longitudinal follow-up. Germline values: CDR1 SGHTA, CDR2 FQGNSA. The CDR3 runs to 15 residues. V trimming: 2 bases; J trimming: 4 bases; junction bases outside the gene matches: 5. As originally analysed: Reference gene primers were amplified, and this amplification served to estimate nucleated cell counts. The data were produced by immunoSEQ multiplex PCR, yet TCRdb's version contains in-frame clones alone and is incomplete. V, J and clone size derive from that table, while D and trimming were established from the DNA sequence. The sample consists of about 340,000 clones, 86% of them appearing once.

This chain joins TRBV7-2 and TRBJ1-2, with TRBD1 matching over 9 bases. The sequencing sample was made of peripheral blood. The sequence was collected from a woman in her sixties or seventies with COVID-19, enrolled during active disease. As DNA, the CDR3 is TGTGCCAGCAGCTTAAGGGAGACAGGGGGCTATGGCTACACCTTC. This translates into CASSLRETGGYGYTF. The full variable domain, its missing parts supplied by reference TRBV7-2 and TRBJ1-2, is GAGVSQSPSNKVTEKGKDVELRCDPISGHTALYWYRQSLGQGLEFLIYFQGNSAPDKSGLPSDRFSAERTGGSVSTLTIQRTQQEDSAVYLCASSLRETGGYGYTFGSGTRLTVV.